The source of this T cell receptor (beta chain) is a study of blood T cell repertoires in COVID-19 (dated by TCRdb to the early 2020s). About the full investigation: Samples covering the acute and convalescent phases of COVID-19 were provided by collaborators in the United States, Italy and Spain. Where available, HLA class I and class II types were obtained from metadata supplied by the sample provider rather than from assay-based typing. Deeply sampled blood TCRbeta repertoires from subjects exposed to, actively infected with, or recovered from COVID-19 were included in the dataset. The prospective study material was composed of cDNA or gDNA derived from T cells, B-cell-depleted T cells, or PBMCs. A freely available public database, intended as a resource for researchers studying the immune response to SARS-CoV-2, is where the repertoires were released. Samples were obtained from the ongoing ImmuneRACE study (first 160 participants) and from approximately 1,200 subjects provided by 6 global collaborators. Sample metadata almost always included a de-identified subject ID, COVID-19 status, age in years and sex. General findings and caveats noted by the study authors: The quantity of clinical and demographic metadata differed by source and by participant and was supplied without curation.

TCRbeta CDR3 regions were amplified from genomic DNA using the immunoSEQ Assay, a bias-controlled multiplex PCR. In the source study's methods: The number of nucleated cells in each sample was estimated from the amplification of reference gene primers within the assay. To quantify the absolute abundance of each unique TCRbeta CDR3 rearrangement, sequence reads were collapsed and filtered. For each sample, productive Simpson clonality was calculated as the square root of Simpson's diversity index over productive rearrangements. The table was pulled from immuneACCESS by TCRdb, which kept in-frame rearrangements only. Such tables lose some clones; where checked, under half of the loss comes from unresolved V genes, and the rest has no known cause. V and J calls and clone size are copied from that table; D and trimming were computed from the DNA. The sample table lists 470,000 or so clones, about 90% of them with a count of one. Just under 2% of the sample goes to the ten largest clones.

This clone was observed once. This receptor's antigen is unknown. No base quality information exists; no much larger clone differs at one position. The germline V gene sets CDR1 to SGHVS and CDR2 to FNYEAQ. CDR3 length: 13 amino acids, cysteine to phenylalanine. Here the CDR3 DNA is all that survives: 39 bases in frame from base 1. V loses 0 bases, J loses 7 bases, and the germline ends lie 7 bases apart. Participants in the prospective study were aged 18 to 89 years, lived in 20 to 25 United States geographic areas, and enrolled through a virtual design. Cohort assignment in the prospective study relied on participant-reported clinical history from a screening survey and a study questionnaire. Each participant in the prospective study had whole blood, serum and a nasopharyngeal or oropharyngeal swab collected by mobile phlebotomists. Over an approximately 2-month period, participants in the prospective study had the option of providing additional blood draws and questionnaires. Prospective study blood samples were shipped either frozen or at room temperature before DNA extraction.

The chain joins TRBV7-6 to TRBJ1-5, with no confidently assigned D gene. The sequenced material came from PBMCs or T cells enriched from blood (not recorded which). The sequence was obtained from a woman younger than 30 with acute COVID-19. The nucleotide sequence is TGTGCCAGCAGCTTAGCTTCAGGCCAGCCCCAGCATTTT. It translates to CASSLASGQPQHF.